There are many counts of the clone carrying this T cell receptor (beta chain). Its antigen remains unidentified. Time point defined: newly diagnosed GD, antithyroid drugs for less than 3 months. Generation of the TCR library employed RNA extracted from PBMCs. The sample belongs to a study of regulatory T cells in long-lasting Graves disease. The study, taken as a whole, reports: Peripheral blood was the sole material, not thyroid tissue.

The germline V gene encodes CDR1 ENHRY and CDR2 SYGVKD. V shed 10 bases, J shed 3 bases, and the junction held 13 bases outside the gene matches. The CDR3 consists of 16 residues. Arm-PCR of CDR3 regions and iRepertoire HTBI primers were used to build TCR beta libraries. TCRdb reprocessed the multiplex PCR reads with MiXCR, giving one entry per CDR3 protein. The sample records 400,000 to 500,000 distinct CDR3 sequences, 11% to 15% being singletons. These data are also associated with another study on T cells in Graves' hyperthyroidism and ophthalmopathy.

Sample: peripheral blood mononuclear cells (PBMCs), taken at new diagnosis, from a patient treated with antithyroid drugs. The clonotype comes from a woman aged 50 to 65 with Graves disease. The J gene is TRBJ2-7, the V gene TRBV10-3; 12 positions agree with TRBD1. Here the CDR3 reads CATSGAGTGGLYEQYF. Here the CDR3 DNA reads TGTGCCACCAGCGGGGCCGGGACAGGGGGCCTCTACGAGCAGTACTTC.